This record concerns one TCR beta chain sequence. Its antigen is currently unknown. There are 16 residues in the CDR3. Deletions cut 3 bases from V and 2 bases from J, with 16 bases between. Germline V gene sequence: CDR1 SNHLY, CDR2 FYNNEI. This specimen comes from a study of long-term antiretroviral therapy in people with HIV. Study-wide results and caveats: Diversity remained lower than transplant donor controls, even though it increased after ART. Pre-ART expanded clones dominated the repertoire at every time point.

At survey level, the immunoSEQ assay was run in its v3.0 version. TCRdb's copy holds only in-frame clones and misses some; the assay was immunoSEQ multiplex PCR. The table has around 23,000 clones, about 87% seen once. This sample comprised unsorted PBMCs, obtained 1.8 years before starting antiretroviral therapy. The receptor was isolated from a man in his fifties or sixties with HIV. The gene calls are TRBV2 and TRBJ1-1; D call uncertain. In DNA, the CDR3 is TGTGCCAGCAGTGATTGGCCGGGAAGAACCAACACTGAAGCTTTCTTT. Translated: CASSDWPGRTNTEAFF.